This entry lists 24 T cell receptor beta chains sequenced from one sample in a study of vaccination effects on CD4 cells after COVID-19. Their antigen targets remain unknown. Sequenced by immunoSEQ multiplex PCR; TCRdb stores in-frame clones only, minus some. The sample records tens of thousands of clones, approximately 65% being singletons. Following culture for around 10 days, CD4+ T cells were isolated. This sample comprised CD4+ T cells from PBMCs cultured without peptide, obtained before COVID-19 vaccination. Receptors were obtained from a human donor who received a COVID-19 vaccine.

CDR3 amino acids: CASSPGAETQYF. CDR3 DNA: TGTGCCAGCTCACCGGGGGCAGAGACCCAGTACTTC. The chain recombines TRBV18 with TRBJ2-5; tentative D call: TRBD1 (6 bases). The ends were cut back, 3 bases at V and 4 bases at J, with 6 bases in the middle. There are 12 residues in the CDR3. CDR1 KGHSH and CDR2 LQKENI come from the germline V gene.

This clone was observed once. V and J are TRBV6-5 and TRBJ1-2; TRBD1 might be the D (5 bases). CDR1 and CDR2 (germline): MNHEY, SVGAGI. The CDR3 runs 12 residues. Trimming pared 3 bases from V and 8 bases from J, leaving 10 bases between. The CDR3 region has the DNA TGTGCCAGCAGTTATCAGGGCAGCGGCTACACCTTC. Protein: CASSYQGSGYTF.

The V and J genes are TRBV6-5 and TRBJ2-1; 8 bases are a match to TRBD2. This CDR3 comprises 16 residues. Germline V gene lookup returns CDR1 MNHEY and CDR2 SVGAGI. After removal of 4 bases from V and 0 bases from J, the junction contained 5 bases not matched to a gene. Here the CDR3 DNA reads TGTGCCAGCAGTTCGGTGGCGGGGGGCTCCTACAATGAGCAGTTCTTC. As protein: CASSSVAGGSYNEQFF.

This chain connects TRBV3-1 (or the pseudogene TRBV3-2) to TRBJ1-3, with D possibly matching TRBD1 (6 bases). Germline V gene lookup returns CDR1 LGHDT and CDR2 YNNKEL (reference sequence). This CDR3 contains 17 residues. The V gene lost 4 bases and the J gene lost 0 bases, with 16 bases spanning the gap. In DNA form, the CDR3 reads TGTGCCAGCAGCCCCCGCTACAGGGTCCGCTCTGGAAACACCATATATTTT. Translating it yields CASSPRYRVRSGNTIYF.

This clone has just a few counts. V and J are TRBV7-2 and TRBJ2-7; 7 nucleotides align to TRBD1. Trimming at V came to 5 bases and at J to 6 bases, leaving 7 bases not matched to a gene. Germline assignment: CDR1 SGHTA and CDR2 FQGNSA. The CDR3 covers 13 residues. As DNA, the CDR3 is TGTGCCAGCAGCGCGACAGGGATTGGCGAGCAGTACTTC. It translates to CASSATGIGEQYF.

This chain links TRBV9 with TRBJ2-5; 7 bases match TRBD1. After removal of 3 bases from V and 2 bases from J, the junction contained 4 bases not matched to a gene. The V gene's germline CDR1 is SGDLS and CDR2 YYNGEE. This CDR3 region has 14 residues. This CDR3 reads CASSATDRQETQYF. The CDR3 nucleotides are TGTGCCAGCAGCGCCACGGACAGGCAAGAGACCCAGTACTTC.

V usage is TRBV5-1 and J usage is TRBJ1-2; 10 bases match TRBD1. The CDR3 covers 15 residues. Germline V gene sequence: CDR1 SGHRS, CDR2 YFSETQ. V trimming: 4 bases; J trimming: 7 bases; junction bases outside the gene matches: 10. CDR3 region: CASSPSGTGASGYTF. The CDR3 DNA is TGCGCCAGCAGCCCCTCCGGGACAGGGGCTTCTGGCTACACCTTC. Using reference TRBV5-1 and TRBJ1-2 for the parts outside the CDR3, the full variable domain is KAGVTQTPRYLIKTRGQQVTLSCSPISGHRSVSWYQQTPGQGLQFLFEYFSETQRNKGNFPGRFSGRQFSNSRSEMNVSTLELGDSALYLCASSPSGTGASGYTFGSGTRLTVV.

The chain recombines TRBV5-8 with TRBJ2-1; D is undetermined. CDR1 is SGHTS, CDR2 YDEGEE, per germline. Deletions cut 8 bases from V and 7 bases from J, with 16 bases between. This CDR3 has 13 amino acids. The CDR3 loop is CASPPSGWNEQFF. CDR3 in DNA: TGTGCCAGTCCGCCCAGTGGCTGGAATGAGCAGTTCTTC.

The sample holds one count of this clone. The chain joins TRBV5-1 to TRBJ2-7; D remains unclear. V lost 0 bases and J lost 2, with 9 bases in between. The CDR3 loop spans 14 amino acids. Per germline, CDR1 SGHRS and CDR2 YFSETQ. This CDR3 is CASSLEDLAYEQYF. The CDR3 DNA sequence: TGCGCCAGCAGCTTGGAAGACTTAGCCTACGAGCAGTACTTC.

This clone appeared a few times. This rearrangement joins TRBV5-4 to TRBJ1-1, with 8 bases aligning to TRBD1. This CDR3 spans 15 amino acids. Trimming at V came to 5 bases and at J to 0 bases, leaving 6 bases not matched to a gene. Per germline, CDR1 SGHNT and CDR2 YYREEE (reference sequence). The CDR3 reads CASRDRVSLNTEAFF. CDR3 in DNA: TGTGCCAGCAGGGACAGGGTGAGTTTGAACACTGAAGCTTTCTTT.

CDR3 bases: TGTGCCAGCAGTTACGAGGGCGGGGGTAATGAAAAACTGTTTTTT. Amino acids: CASSYEGGGNEKLFF. This sequence joins TRBV6-6 and TRBJ1-4; D perhaps matches TRBD1 (5 bases). Per the germline V gene, CDR1 is MNHNY and CDR2 is SVGAGI (reference sequence). The V end was cut by 2 bases, the J end by 4 bases, with 11 bases between. The CDR3 has 15 residues.

The V call is TRBV5-4, the J call TRBJ2-4, with D uncertain. V was cut by 4 bases and J by 6 bases, with 14 bases left in between. This CDR3 is built from 14 residues. The germline gives CDR1 SGHNT, CDR2 YYREEE (reference sequence). The CDR3 DNA is TGTGCCAGCAGCACCGACTTCCGCGGAAACATTCAGTACTTC. It yields the protein CASSTDFRGNIQYF.

The genes are TRBV7-9 and TRBJ1-5; no clear D. In germline, CDR1 is SEHNR, CDR2 FQNEAQ (reference sequence). V lost 5 bases and J lost 7, with 9 bases in between. This CDR3 comprises 12 residues. The CDR3 nucleotides read TGTGCCAGCAGCAAAAACCCACAGCCCCAGCATTTT. This gives the protein CASSKNPQPQHF. The whole variable domain, remainder taken from reference TRBV7-9 and TRBJ1-5, is DTGVSQNPRHKITKRGQNVTFRCDPISEHNRLYWYRQTLGQGPEFLTYFQNEAQLEKSRLLSDRFSAERPKGSFSTLEIQRTEQGDSAMYLCASSKNPQPQHFGDGTRLSIL.

In its sample, this clone was seen a few times. The chain recombines TRBV14 with TRBJ1-6; the D is unclear. The germline gives CDR1 SGHDN, CDR2 FVKESK. There are 13 residues in the CDR3. V lost 4 bases, J lost 8 bases, and 9 bases lay in between. CDR3 in amino acids: CASSPVWDSPLHF. DNA of the CDR3: TGTGCCAGCAGCCCCGTTTGGGATTCACCCCTCCACTTT.

V gene TRBV10-1 combines with J gene TRBJ2-5; D is unclear. Germline V gene sequence: CDR1 WNHNN, CDR2 SYGVQD (reference sequence). There are 13 residues in the CDR3. The V end was cut by 3 bases, the J end by 4 bases, with 9 bases between. CDR3 in amino acids: CASSDPWGETQYF. The DNA of the CDR3 is TGCGCCAGCAGTGATCCTTGGGGAGAGACCCAGTACTTC.

About this clone: This same CDR3 is encoded by further DNA sequences in the sample. CDR3 region: CASSWDTSSGNTIYF. CDR3 nucleotides: TGTGCCAGCTCATGGGACACGAGCTCTGGAAACACCATATATTTT. V gene TRBV18 combines with J gene TRBJ1-3, with TRBD1 as a possible D gene (6 bases). From germline, CDR1 is KGHSH and CDR2 LQKENI. This CDR3 is 15 amino acids long. The V end lost 5 bases, the J end lost 0 bases, and 11 bases lay between the germline ends.

The genes are TRBV19 and TRBJ1-3, with D possibly TRBD1 on 6 matching bases. Trimming stripped 7 bases from V and 8 bases from J, with 15 bases between. The CDR3 extends over 13 amino acids. Germline lookup yields CDR1 LNHDA and CDR2 SQIVND (reference sequence). The CDR3 region is CASTRSGVHTIYF. The CDR3 coding sequence is TGTGCCAGTACCCGCTCAGGGGTGCACACCATATATTTT.

The rearrangement joins TRBV25-1 to TRBJ2-7; a possible D gene is TRBD2 (6 bases). The CDR3 runs to 14 residues. Germline-derived CDR1 and CDR2 are MGHDK and SYGVNS. The V and J ends lost 2 bases and 2 bases respectively, with 10 bases between them. The CDR3: CASSETGVTYEQYF. Here the CDR3 DNA reads TGTGCCAGCAGTGAAACGGGGGTTACCTACGAGCAGTACTTC.

The genes are TRBV3-1 (or the pseudogene TRBV3-2) and TRBJ1-1, with D maybe TRBD1 (5 bases). Germline V gene sequence: CDR1 LGHDT, CDR2 YNNKEL (reference sequence). The CDR3 length is 12 residues. Trimming took 4 bases from V and 10 from J, leaving 13 bases between them. Here the CDR3 reads CASSPGTEGAFF. The CDR3 coding sequence is TGTGCCAGCAGCCCGGGGACCGAGGGAGCTTTCTTT.

The rearrangement uses TRBV12-5 and TRBJ1-1, with D possibly being TRBD1 (5 bases). The V end was cut by 5 bases, the J end by 8 bases, with 15 bases between. Germline CDR1 and CDR2: LGHNT and FRNRAP. The CDR3 runs to 13 residues. The CDR3 DNA follows: TGTGCTAGTGGTAGGGACGTTGGCCTGGAAGCTTTCTTT. The encoded protein is CASGRDVGLEAFF.

The chain has TRBV5-6 and TRBJ2-5, with D unresolved. CDR1 and CDR2 (germline): SGHDT, YYEEEE. V lost 1 base, J lost 3 bases, and 7 bases lay in between. The CDR3 runs 13 residues. CDR3 DNA sequence: TGTGCCAGCAGCTTGTCGTCAGAAGAGACCCAGTACTTC. Amino acid sequence: CASSLSSEETQYF.

The chain joins TRBV19 to TRBJ2-5; D is possibly TRBD1 (5 bases). CDR3 length: 14 amino acids. Germline CDR1 is LNHDA and CDR2 is SQIVND (reference sequence). The V end lost 2 bases, the J end lost 5 bases, and 12 bases lay between the germline ends. This chain's CDR3 is CASSISGNYETQYF. DNA for the CDR3: TGTGCCAGTAGTATATCAGGGAATTACGAGACCCAGTACTTC. Filled out from reference TRBV19 and TRBJ2-5, the complete variable domain reads DGGITQSPKYLFRKEGQNVTLSCEQNLNHDAMYWYRQDPGQGLRLIYYSQIVNDFQKGDIAEGYSVSREKKESFPLTVTSAQKNPTAFYLCASSISGNYETQYFGPGTRLLVL.

This clone was recorded once. The rearrangement joins TRBV19 to TRBJ1-1, with unresolved D. Germline values: CDR1 LNHDA, CDR2 SQIVND (reference sequence). V was trimmed by 2 bases and J by 1 base, leaving 5 bases between them. CDR3 length: 13 amino acids. CDR3 sequence: CASSIWGNTEAFF. Written as DNA, the CDR3 is TGTGCCAGTAGTATATGGGGGAACACTGAAGCTTTCTTT.

The chain recombines TRBV10-3 with TRBJ1-1; D is perhaps TRBD1 (6 bases). Germline V gene lookup returns CDR1 ENHRY and CDR2 SYGVKD. Between the trimmed V and J ends, which lost 6 bases and 0 bases, there was a span of 17 bases. The CDR3 is 16 amino acids. The CDR3 reads CAIRQGGTGMNTEAFF. The DNA of the CDR3 is TGTGCCATCAGGCAAGGGGGGACGGGCATGAACACTGAAGCTTTCTTT.